Shown below are 23 T cell receptor beta chains from a single sample sequenced in a study of OX40 agonist ivuxolimab in advanced cancers. Assay used: immunoSEQ multiplex PCR; TCRdb lists only in-frame clones, some missing. The profile shows more than 10,000 clones, less than 90% of them singletons. The sequencing here drew on CD4+ or CD8+ T cells sorted from blood, taken in a trial of the OX40 agonist ivuxolimab. These receptors were taken from an adult with an advanced solid tumor such as melanoma, head and neck, liver or kidney cancer.

This chain connects TRBV6-5 to TRBJ2-7; 10 bases fit TRBD1. This CDR3 has 16 amino acids. V dropped 2 bases and J dropped 1; count of bases not matched to a gene: 5. Germline V gene data show CDR1 as MNHEY and CDR2 as SVGAGI. In DNA form, the CDR3 reads TGTGCCAGCAGTTACCCCCGGGACAGGGGATCCTACGAGCAGTACTTC. This gives the protein CASSYPRDRGSYEQYF.

J is TRBJ1-1 and V is TRBV6-6; D ambiguous. Deletions cut 5 bases from V and 4 bases from J, with 11 bases between. Germline V gene lookup returns CDR1 MNHNY and CDR2 SVGAGI (reference sequence). The CDR3 runs 13 residues. Here the CDR3 DNA reads TGTGCCAGCAGTGCGTCCCGGTCCACTGAAGCTTTCTTT. This encodes CASSASRSTEAFF.

The genes are TRBV13 and TRBJ2-3; 8 bases agree with TRBD2. Germline V CDR1 and CDR2: PRHDT, FYEKMQ (reference sequence). The V gene end was trimmed by 5 bases and the J gene end by 2 bases; junction bases not matched to a gene: 3. The CDR3 totals 14 residues. CDR3: CASSGREATDTQYF. Here the CDR3 DNA reads TGTGCCAGCAGCGGGCGGGAGGCCACAGATACGCAGTATTTT.

V gene TRBV13 combines with J gene TRBJ2-7, with TRBD2 identical over 10 bases. The J segment lost 12 bases and the V segment lost 5 bases, leaving 7 bases of the junction unmatched. The CDR3 loop spans 12 amino acids. Germline V gives CDR1 PRHDT, CDR2 FYEKMQ (reference sequence). In DNA, the CDR3 is TGTGCCAGCAGCCAAGGACTAGCGGAGGCGTACTTC. Protein sequence: CASSQGLAEAYF.

J is TRBJ2-5 and V is TRBV6-1, with 13 bases lining up with TRBD2. CDR3 length: 16 residues. CDR1 MNHNS and CDR2 SASEGT come from the germline V gene. The V segment lost 2 bases and the J segment 5 bases; nucleotides outside the gene matches: 5. The CDR3 is CASSETSGRATETQYF. CDR3 nucleotides: TGTGCCAGCAGTGAAACTAGCGGGAGGGCCACGGAGACCCAGTACTTC.

This clone has only one observation. The chain uses TRBV6-5 and TRBJ2-2, with a possible D match to TRBD2 (5 bases). The germline V and J ends were trimmed by 2 bases and 5 bases, with 15 bases remaining between them. The germline V gene has CDR1 MNHEY and CDR2 SVGAGI. The CDR3 totals 16 residues. CDR3 amino acids: CASSYRRERWTGELFF. The CDR3 nucleotides read TGTGCCAGCAGTTACCGAAGGGAGAGGTGGACCGGGGAGCTGTTTTTT.

The rearrangement links TRBV6-5 to TRBJ2-1, with TRBD2 as a possible D gene (5 bases). The CDR3 covers 13 residues. V gave up 6 bases and J gave up 9 bases, with 15 bases separating them. CDR1 and CDR2 from the germline V gene are MNHEY and SVGAGI. The CDR3 here is CASSPLNRGEQFF. The CDR3 DNA reads TGTGCCAGCAGCCCTTTAAATCGGGGTGAGCAGTTCTTC.

V usage is TRBV6-5 and J usage is TRBJ2-1, with 10 bases fitting TRBD1. The CDR3 length is 16 residues. CDR1 and CDR2 (germline): MNHEY, SVGAGI. Trimming cost V 0 bases and J 4 bases; bases outside gene matches: 3. CDR3 DNA sequence: TGTGCCAGCAGTTACTCCGGGACAGGGGCGTACAATGAGCAGTTCTTC. Its translation is CASSYSGTGAYNEQFF.

V usage is TRBV14 and J usage is TRBJ2-7, with 7 bases identical to TRBD2. The germline V gene has CDR1 SGHDN and CDR2 FVKESK. Trimming at V came to 1 base and at J to 5 bases, leaving 8 bases not matched to a gene. The CDR3 runs to 15 residues. In nucleotides, the CDR3 is TGTGCCAGCAGCCAAGTAGACGGGAGGTATAACGAGCAGTACTTC. Amino acid sequence: CASSQVDGRYNEQYF. The full variable domain, rest sourced from reference TRBV14 and TRBJ2-7, is EAGVTQFPSHSVIEKGQTVTLRCDPISGHDNLYWYRRVMGKEIKFLLHFVKESKQDESGMPNNRFLAERTGGTYSTLKVQPAELEDSGVYFCASSQVDGRYNEQYFGPGTRLTVT.

The chain is built from TRBV9 and TRBJ1-1; no clear D. Per germline, CDR1 SGDLS and CDR2 YYNGEE. This CDR3 has 15 residues. V lost 0 bases, J lost 1 base, and 10 bases lay in between. The CDR3 sequence is CASSVGRGGNTEAFF. In nucleotides, the CDR3 is TGTGCCAGCAGCGTAGGCCGGGGAGGGAACACTGAAGCTTTCTTT.

The chain recombines TRBV11-1 with TRBJ1-1, with D unresolved. Trimming took off 5 bases at V and 3 bases at J, with 13 bases between the two ends. The germline CDR1 and CDR2 sequences are SGHAT and FQDESV (reference sequence). CDR3 size: 14 residues. The chain's CDR3 is CASSPQTIDTEAFF. DNA of the CDR3: TGTGCCAGCAGCCCACAGACCATTGACACTGAAGCTTTCTTT.

V and J are TRBV9 and TRBJ2-2, with 8 bases aligning to TRBD2. This CDR3 comprises 16 residues. V gave up 3 bases and J gave up 4 bases; unmatched junction bases: 8. CDR1 is SGDLS, CDR2 YYNGEE, per germline. The CDR3 protein is CASSGGLADATGELFF. The DNA of the CDR3 is TGTGCCAGCAGCGGCGGACTAGCCGACGCCACCGGGGAGCTGTTTTTT.

The V gene is TRBV10-2, the J gene TRBJ1-3; tentative D call: TRBD1 (6 bases). Germline CDR1 and CDR2: WSHSY and SAAADI. Between the trimmed V and J ends, which lost 4 bases and 1 base, there was a span of 14 bases. This CDR3 region has 16 residues. Here the CDR3 reads CASSGFSGQSGNTIYF. In DNA form, the CDR3 reads TGCGCCAGCAGTGGATTTTCGGGACAATCTGGAAACACCATATATTTT.

This sequence joins TRBV6-1 and TRBJ2-1, with D perhaps given as TRBD1 or TRBD2 (5 bases each). The CDR3 is 13 residues long. Germline CDR1 MNHNS, CDR2 SASEGT. Trimming stripped 7 bases from V and 8 bases from J, with 15 bases between. CDR3 DNA: TGTGCCAGCACCCCCACGGGGCGGGATGAGCAGTTCTTC. It is translated as CASTPTGRDEQFF.

This chain links TRBV7-3 with TRBJ2-1; the D gene is possibly TRBD2 (6 bases). The length of the CDR3 is 17 residues. Germline CDR1 is SGHTA and CDR2 is FQGTGA. Trimming took 0 bases from V and 4 from J, leaving 16 bases between them. The CDR3 reads CASSLTGGHSVYNEQFF. The CDR3 bases are TGTGCCAGCAGCTTAACGGGGGGTCATAGCGTTTACAATGAGCAGTTCTTC.

The gene calls are TRBV9 and TRBJ1-4; 7 bases agree with TRBD1. Trimming took 4 bases from V and 3 from J; bases not matched to a gene: 3. Per germline, CDR1 SGDLS and CDR2 YYNGEE. The CDR3 is made up of 14 amino acids. The CDR3 is CASSPGGSNEKLFF. In DNA, the CDR3 is TGTGCCAGCAGCCCAGGGGGTTCTAATGAAAAACTGTTTTTT.

The V call is TRBV11-3, the J call TRBJ2-2, with a possible D match to TRBD1 (5 bases). The CDR3 spans 15 residues. CDR1 and CDR2 (germline): SGHNT, YENEEA. V was clipped by 2 bases and J by 7 bases, with 14 bases between them. The CDR3 here is CASSLKRQGHGELFF. Written as DNA, the CDR3 is TGTGCCAGCAGCTTAAAACGGCAGGGCCACGGGGAGCTGTTTTTT.

This rearrangement joins TRBV7-3 to TRBJ1-1; D might be TRBD1 (6 bases). CDR3 length equals 15 residues. The V end was cut by 5 bases, the J end by 1 base, with 14 bases between. Germline assignment: CDR1 SGHTA and CDR2 FQGTGA. The CDR3 loop reads CASSPRAGENTEAFF. CDR3 coding DNA: TGTGCCAGCAGCCCCCGGGCAGGGGAGAACACTGAAGCTTTCTTT.

The chain combines TRBV7-9 with TRBJ1-2; D is ambiguous. CDR3 length: 12 amino acids. CDR1 and CDR2 (germline): SEHNR, FQNEAQ (reference sequence). Trimming cost V 1 base and J 7 bases, with 7 bases left between them. The CDR3 spells CASSLGGLGYTF. The CDR3 DNA reads TGTGCCAGCAGCTTAGGTGGGCTTGGCTACACCTTC. The entire variable domain, with the rest obtained from reference TRBV7-9 and TRBJ1-2, is as follows: DTGVSQNPRHKITKRGQNVTFRCDPISEHNRLYWYRQTLGQGPEFLTYFQNEAQLEKSRLLSDRFSAERPKGSFSTLEIQRTEQGDSAMYLCASSLGGLGYTFGSGTRLTVV.

The V and J genes are TRBV15 and TRBJ2-3; 7 nucleotides match TRBD2. The CDR3 length is 16 residues. V was pared by 0 bases and J by 1 base, with 4 bases of the junction left unmatched. Germline CDR1 and CDR2: LNHNV and YYDKDF (reference sequence). The chain's CDR3 is CATSREGEGGTDTQYF. Written as DNA, the CDR3 is TGTGCCACCAGCAGAGAGGGGGAGGGCGGCACAGATACGCAGTATTTT.

The V call is TRBV7-8, the J call TRBJ2-7; 7 bases are shared with TRBD2. After removal of 5 bases from V and 3 bases from J, the junction contained 4 bases not matched to a gene. The CDR3 runs to 13 residues. The germline V gene has CDR1 SGHVS and CDR2 FQNEAQ. CDR3 loop: CASSPGLNYEQYF. The CDR3 coding sequence is TGTGCCAGCAGCCCGGGACTAAACTACGAGCAGTACTTC.

The chain combines TRBV12-5 with TRBJ2-1, with D perhaps TRBD2 (6 bases). The V and J ends lost 6 bases and 5 bases respectively, with 14 bases between them. The CDR3 totals 14 residues. Germline assignment: CDR1 LGHNT and CDR2 FRNRAP. The CDR3 region is CASGAFTGDNEQFF. The CDR3 DNA follows: TGTGCTAGTGGAGCCTTCACGGGGGACAATGAGCAGTTCTTC.

The genes are TRBV11-2 and TRBJ2-3; D may be TRBD2 (5 bases). Germline V gene sequence: CDR1 SGHAT, CDR2 FQNNGV. Trimming pared 7 bases from V and 6 bases from J, leaving 11 bases between. CDR3 length equals 12 residues. The CDR3 reads CASTSRRDTQYF. Here the CDR3 DNA reads TGTGCCAGCACCTCGAGGAGGGATACGCAGTATTTT.